This T cell receptor beta chain was retrieved from a study of CD8+CD57+ T cells in acquired aplastic anemia. Study background: Recorded DNA amounts for sorted CD4+ and CD8+ cells had an average of approximately 3 ug. Findings and limits, study-wide: Levels of CD8+ Simpson's diversity were not significantly distinct in patients versus controls. Shared by patients and controls, some 29 CD8+ CDR3s were abundant in patients.

In regard to this clonotype: The antigen remains unidentified.

Sequencing involved patients with CD8+CD57+ cell expansion previously shown by flow cytometry. There was no therapy given to any patient before the blood sampling took place. It was genomic DNA that served as the template for profiling TCR beta VDJ and CDR3. Using its own MiXCR run on the reads, TCRdb lists one record per CDR3 protein. The sample yields under 350,000 distinct CDR3 sequences, about 50% seen once. Specimen: sorted CD4+, CD8+, or CD8+CD57+ T cells (not recorded which) from PBMCs. The sequence came from a human donor with aplastic anemia.

As DNA, the CDR3 is TGTGCCAGCAGTTTGGGGCGACTGGAGCAGTACTTC. This codes for CASSLGRLEQYF. The chain couples TRBV12-3 or TRBV12-4 to TRBJ2-7, with D tentatively TRBD1 (5 bases). V was cut by 3 bases and J by 7 bases, with 10 bases left in between. This CDR3 contains 12 residues.